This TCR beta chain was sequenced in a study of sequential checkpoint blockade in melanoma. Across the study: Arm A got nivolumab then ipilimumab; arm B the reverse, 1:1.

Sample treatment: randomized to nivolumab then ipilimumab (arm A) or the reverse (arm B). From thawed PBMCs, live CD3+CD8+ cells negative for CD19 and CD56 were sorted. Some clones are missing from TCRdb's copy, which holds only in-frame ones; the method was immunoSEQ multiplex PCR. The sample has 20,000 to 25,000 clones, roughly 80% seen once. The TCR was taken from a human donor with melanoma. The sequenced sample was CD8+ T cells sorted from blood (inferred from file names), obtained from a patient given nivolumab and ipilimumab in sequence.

This chain's CDR3 is CSVHTLGGAYNEQFF. CDR3 bases: TGCAGCGTTCACACCCTCGGGGGGGCCTACAATGAGCAGTTCTTC. The V gene is TRBV29-1, the J gene TRBJ2-1; 8 nucleotides align to TRBD2. The CDR3 has 15 residues. In germline, CDR1 is SQVTM, CDR2 ANQGSEA. V lost 5 bases, J lost 2 bases, and 8 bases stayed unmatched.